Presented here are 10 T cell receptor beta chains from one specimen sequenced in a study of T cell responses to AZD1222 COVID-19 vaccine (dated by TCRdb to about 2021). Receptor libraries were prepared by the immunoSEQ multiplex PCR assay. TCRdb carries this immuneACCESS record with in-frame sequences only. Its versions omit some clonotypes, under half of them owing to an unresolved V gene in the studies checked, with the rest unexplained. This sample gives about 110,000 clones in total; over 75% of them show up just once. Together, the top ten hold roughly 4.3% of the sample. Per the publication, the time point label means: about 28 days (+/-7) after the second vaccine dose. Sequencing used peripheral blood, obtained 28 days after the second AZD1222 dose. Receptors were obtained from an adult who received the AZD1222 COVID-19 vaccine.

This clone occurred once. CDR3 protein: CAWSVPGGVGNQPQHF. The CDR3 nucleotides read TGTGCCTGGAGTGTACCGGGAGGGGTCGGCAATCAGCCCCAGCATTTT. The J gene is TRBJ1-5, the V gene TRBV30, with D possibly TRBD1 on 5 matching bases. Germline CDR1 is GTSNPN and CDR2 is SVGIG (reference sequence). The V end was cut by 0 bases, the J end by 2 bases, with 14 bases between. The CDR3 covers 16 residues.

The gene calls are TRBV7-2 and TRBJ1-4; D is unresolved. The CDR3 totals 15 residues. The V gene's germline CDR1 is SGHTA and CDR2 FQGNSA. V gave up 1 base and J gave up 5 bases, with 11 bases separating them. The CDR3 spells CASSLEPYSNEKLFF. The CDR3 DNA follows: TGTGCCAGCAGCTTAGAACCCTACTCAAATGAAAAACTGTTTTTT.

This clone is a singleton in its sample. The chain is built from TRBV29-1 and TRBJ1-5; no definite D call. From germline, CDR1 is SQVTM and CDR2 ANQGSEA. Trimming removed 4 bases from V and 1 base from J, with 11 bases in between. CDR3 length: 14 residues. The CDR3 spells CSVAYMGSNQPQHF. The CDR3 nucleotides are TGCAGCGTTGCCTATATGGGGAGCAATCAGCCCCAGCATTTT.

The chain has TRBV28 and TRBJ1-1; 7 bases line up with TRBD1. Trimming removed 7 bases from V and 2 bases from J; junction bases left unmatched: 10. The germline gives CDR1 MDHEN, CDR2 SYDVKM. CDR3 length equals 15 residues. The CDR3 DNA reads TGTGCCAGCACAATCCCGGGACAGAGAAACACTGAAGCTTTCTTT. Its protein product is CASTIPGQRNTEAFF.

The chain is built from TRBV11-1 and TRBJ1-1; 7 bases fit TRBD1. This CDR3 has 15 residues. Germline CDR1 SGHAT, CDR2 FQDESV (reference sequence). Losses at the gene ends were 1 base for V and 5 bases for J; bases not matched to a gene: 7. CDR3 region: CASSLETGAFTEAFF. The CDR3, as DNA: TGTGCCAGCAGCTTAGAAACAGGGGCCTTTACTGAAGCTTTCTTT.

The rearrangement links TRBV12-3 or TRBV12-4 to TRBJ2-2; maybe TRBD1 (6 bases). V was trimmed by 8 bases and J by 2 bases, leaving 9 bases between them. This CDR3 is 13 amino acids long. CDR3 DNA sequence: TGTGCCAGCGGGGGACACAACACCGGGGAGCTGTTTTTT. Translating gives CASGGHNTGELFF.

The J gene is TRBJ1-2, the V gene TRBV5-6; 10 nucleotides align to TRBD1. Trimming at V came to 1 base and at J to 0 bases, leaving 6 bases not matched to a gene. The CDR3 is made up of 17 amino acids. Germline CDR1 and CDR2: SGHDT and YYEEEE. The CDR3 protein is CASSLMGQGFANYGYTF. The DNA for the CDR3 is TGTGCCAGCAGCTTGATGGGACAGGGGTTCGCTAACTATGGCTACACCTTC.

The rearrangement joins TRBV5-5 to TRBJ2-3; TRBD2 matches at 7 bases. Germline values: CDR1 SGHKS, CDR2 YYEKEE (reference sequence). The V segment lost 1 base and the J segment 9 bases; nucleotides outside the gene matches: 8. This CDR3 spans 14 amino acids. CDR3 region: CASSLLAEGLTQYF. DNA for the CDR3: TGTGCCAGCAGCTTGCTAGCGGAGGGACTCACGCAGTATTTT.

This chain's CDR3 is CASSPGQGIFPGELFF. CDR3 nucleotides: TGTGCCAGTAGTCCTGGACAGGGGATTTTCCCCGGGGAGCTGTTTTTT. The rearrangement uses TRBV19 and TRBJ2-2, with 9 bases identical to TRBD1. The CDR3 is made up of 16 amino acids. With 5 bases clipped from V and 6 bases from J, the junction kept 10 bases outside the gene matches. The germline CDR1 and CDR2 sequences are LNHDA and SQIVND (reference sequence).

The CDR3 spells CASSLETTNEKLFF. The CDR3 DNA reads as TGTGCCAGCAGCTTAGAAACAACTAATGAAAAACTGTTTTTT. The chain recombines TRBV7-2 with TRBJ1-4; no clear D. Trimming took 1 base from V and 0 from J, leaving 3 bases between them. The germline gives CDR1 SGHTA, CDR2 FQGNSA. This CDR3 is 14 amino acids long. The full variable domain, with the rest looked up from reference TRBV7-2 and TRBJ1-4, is GAGVSQSPSNKVTEKGKDVELRCDPISGHTALYWYRQSLGQGLEFLIYFQGNSAPDKSGLPSDRFSAERTGGSVSTLTIQRTQQEDSAVYLCASSLETTNEKLFFGSGTQLSVL.